This entry lists 27 T cell receptor beta chains sequenced from one sample in a study of T cell responses to AZD1222 COVID-19 vaccine. Measured with immunoSEQ multiplex PCR; TCRdb has only the in-frame clones, and not every one. The data hold approximately 170,000 clones, with more than 80% observed a single time. The specimen comprised peripheral blood, sampled on day 0 of AZD1222 vaccination. The source is an adult in good health.

The sample holds a few counts of this clone. This chain connects TRBV19 to TRBJ2-2; TRBD1 matches at 9 bases. This CDR3 has 17 residues. The trim removed 0 bases at V and 6 bases at J, leaving 8 bases unmatched. The germline CDR1 and CDR2 sequences are LNHDA and SQIVND (reference sequence). Here the CDR3 reads CASSIDRGTGISGELFF. The DNA of the CDR3 is TGTGCCAGTAGTATAGATCGGGGGACAGGGATCTCCGGGGAGCTGTTTTTT.

This clone was seen a single time. The rearrangement links TRBV7-2 to TRBJ1-2; tentative D call: TRBD1 (6 bases). Looked up from germline, CDR1 is SGHTA and CDR2 is FQGNSA. V lost 5 bases to trimming and J lost 5 bases, with 15 bases between them. This CDR3 is built from 14 residues. The CDR3 DNA reads TGTGCCAGCAGCGCGGGGGGGCTTCTTTATGGCTACACCTTC. This gives the protein CASSAGGLLYGYTF.

The V and J genes are TRBV3-1 (or the pseudogene TRBV3-2) and TRBJ1-6; D gene ambiguous. CDR1 and CDR2 (germline): LGHDT, YNNKEL (reference sequence). V lost 8 bases to trimming and J lost 3 bases, with 14 bases between them. This CDR3 is built from 15 residues. CDR3 nucleotide sequence: TGTGCCAGCGCAACCGGGGAGTACTATAATTCACCCCTCCACTTT. This gives the protein CASATGEYYNSPLHF.

The V gene is TRBV13, the J gene TRBJ1-5; TRBD1 matches 8 bases. The V and J ends lost 4 bases and 2 bases, in that order; junction bases with no gene match: 7. The CDR3 has 16 amino acids. CDR1 and CDR2 (germline): PRHDT, FYEKMQ (reference sequence). The CDR3 loop is CASSSWTGRGNQPQHF. The CDR3 nucleotides are TGTGCCAGCAGCTCGTGGACAGGGAGGGGCAATCAGCCCCAGCATTTT.

This CDR3 reads CASSLYSSSNGEAFF. The CDR3 bases are TGTGCCAGCAGTTTATACAGCTCAAGCAACGGTGAAGCTTTCTTT. The rearrangement uses TRBV27 and TRBJ1-1; D is uncertain. The V gene's germline CDR1 is MNHEY and CDR2 SMNVEV (reference sequence). Trimming cost V 1 base and J 7 bases, with 16 bases left between them. The CDR3 contains 15 residues.

V and J are TRBV19 and TRBJ2-7; no firm D call. The CDR3 extends over 14 amino acids. Trimming took off 0 bases at V and 3 bases at J, with 9 bases between the two ends. Per germline, CDR1 LNHDA and CDR2 SQIVND (reference sequence). CDR3 sequence reads: CASSIDALHYEQYF. In DNA, the CDR3 is TGTGCCAGTAGTATAGATGCCCTACACTACGAGCAGTACTTC.

The chain combines TRBV3-1 (or the pseudogene TRBV3-2) with TRBJ1-1; the D gene is possibly TRBD1 (5 bases). V was trimmed by 4 bases and J by 6 bases, leaving 21 bases between them. CDR3 length: 16 amino acids. CDR1 and CDR2 from the germline V gene are LGHDT and YNNKEL (reference sequence). In DNA form, the CDR3 reads TGTGCCAGCAGCCTAAAGCCTGGCCAGGGAGCAGCTGAAGCTTTCTTT. Translation gives CASSLKPGQGAAEAFF.

The rearrangement joins TRBV5-8 to TRBJ2-2; possibly TRBD1 or TRBD2 for D (5 bases each). The ends were cut back, 0 bases at V and 0 bases at J, with 6 bases in the middle. The CDR3 has 15 residues. CDR1 is SGHTS and CDR2 is YDEGEE in the germline V gene. The CDR3 coding sequence is TGTGCCAGCAGCTTGGTGGGGGCGAACACCGGGGAGCTGTTTTTT. Its translation is CASSLVGANTGELFF.

This clone was observed once. This rearrangement joins TRBV18 to TRBJ1-5, with 11 positions matching TRBD1. The V gene's germline CDR1 is KGHSH and CDR2 LQKENI. The CDR3 runs 17 residues. V shed 3 bases, J shed 5 bases, and the junction held 9 bases outside the gene matches. The CDR3 DNA sequence: TGTGCCAGCTCACCCGGACAGGGGGCGGATTATGATCAGCCCCAGCATTTT. Amino acids: CASSPGQGADYDQPQHF.

This chain uses TRBV5-6 with TRBJ1-5, with TRBD1 matching over 7 bases. The germline V gene has CDR1 SGHDT and CDR2 YYEEEE. J was trimmed by 3 bases and V by 4 bases; bases with no gene match: 4. This CDR3 comprises 14 residues. The CDR3 is CASSPGQTNQPQHF. Here the CDR3 DNA reads TGTGCCAGCAGCCCGGGACAGACCAATCAGCCCCAGCATTTT. Variable domain in full (rest from reference TRBV5-6 and TRBJ1-5): DAGVTQSPTHLIKTRGQQVTLRCSPKSGHDTVSWYQQALGQGPQFIFQYYEEEERQRGNFPDRFSGHQFPNYSSELNVNALLLGDSALYLCASSPGQTNQPQHFGDGTRLSIL.

This clone was recorded once. This rearrangement joins TRBV2 to TRBJ2-6; D perhaps matches TRBD2 (6 bases). V gave up 8 bases and J gave up 0 bases, with 14 bases separating them. The germline gives CDR1 SNHLY, CDR2 FYNNEI. The CDR3 loop spans 16 amino acids. Here the CDR3 DNA reads TGTGCCAGCTGGAGGGAGTTAGGCTCTGGGGCCAACGTCCTGACTTTC. Translation gives CASWRELGSGANVLTF.

The chain recombines TRBV7-9 with TRBJ1-5; D ambiguous. The CDR3 is 15 residues long. Germline CDR1 SEHNR, CDR2 FQNEAQ (reference sequence). V was cut by 5 bases and J by 3 bases, with 14 bases left in between. The DNA of the CDR3 is TGTGCCAGCAGCCCGAGTGGACGTTACAATCAGCCCCAGCATTTT. Translating it yields CASSPSGRYNQPQHF.

The chain carries TRBV5-1 and TRBJ1-4, with 8 bases lining up with TRBD1. V shed 3 bases, J shed 2 bases, and the junction held 12 bases outside the gene matches. The CDR3 has 18 residues. Looked up from germline, CDR1 is SGHRS and CDR2 is YFSETQ. CDR3 protein: CASSWTGRLRVTNEKLFF. The CDR3 DNA reads as TGCGCCAGCAGCTGGACAGGGCGTTTGAGGGTCACTAATGAAAAACTGTTTTTT.

J is TRBJ2-7 and V is TRBV7-7; TRBD2 aligns across 11 bases. Per the germline V gene, CDR1 is SSHAT and CDR2 is FNYEAQ (reference sequence). The CDR3 runs to 15 residues. With V trimmed by 1 base and J by 2 bases, 1 base remained unmatched. Written as DNA, the CDR3 is TGTGCCAGCAGCTTAGGTAGCGGGAGGGCCTACGAGCAGTACTTC. It codes for CASSLGSGRAYEQYF.

This chain uses TRBV20-1 with TRBJ2-5; D is ambiguous. Germline V gene lookup returns CDR1 DFQATT and CDR2 SNEGSKA (reference sequence). The CDR3 is 10 amino acids. V lost 5 bases and J 2 bases, leaving 3 bases between the germline ends. This chain's CDR3 is CSAVQETQYF. In DNA, the CDR3 is TGCAGTGCTGTTCAAGAGACCCAGTACTTC.

The CDR3 DNA is TGTGCCAGCAGGGCAGATAATTCACCCCTCCACTTT. As protein: CASRADNSPLHF. V usage is TRBV2 and J usage is TRBJ1-6, with D uncertain. Trimming cost V 6 bases and J 5 bases, with 5 bases left between them. The germline V gene has CDR1 SNHLY and CDR2 FYNNEI. The length of the CDR3 is 12 residues.

The rearrangement joins TRBV27 to TRBJ2-7, with 11 bases identical to TRBD2. From germline, CDR1 is MNHEY and CDR2 SMNVEV (reference sequence). V dropped 2 bases and J dropped 0; count of bases not matched to a gene: 15. This CDR3 contains 20 residues. This CDR3 is CASSLRPSLAGGYNSYEQYF. As DNA, the CDR3 is TGTGCCAGCAGTTTAAGGCCCTCGCTAGCGGGAGGCTATAACTCCTACGAGCAGTACTTC.

The chain carries TRBV28 and TRBJ1-5; tentatively, D is TRBD1 (6 bases). Germline V CDR1 and CDR2: MDHEN, SYDVKM. The CDR3 spans 16 residues. The V end was cut by 7 bases, the J end by 5 bases, with 21 bases between. CDR3 protein: CASTLLTGKRDQPQHF. The DNA for the CDR3 is TGTGCCAGCACCCTACTAACAGGGAAAAGAGATCAGCCCCAGCATTTT.

The V and J genes are TRBV30 and TRBJ1-3, with D uncertain. Germline CDR1 is GTSNPN and CDR2 is SVGIG (reference sequence). The CDR3 spans 14 residues. V gave up 4 bases and J gave up 0 bases, with 10 bases separating them. CDR3 DNA sequence: TGTGCCTGGAACCAAGGCAACTCTGGAAACACCATATATTTT. It yields the protein CAWNQGNSGNTIYF.

The V gene is TRBV5-1, the J gene TRBJ1-3, with 7 bases lining up with TRBD1. The CDR3 covers 14 residues. From germline, CDR1 is SGHRS and CDR2 YFSETQ. V shed 4 bases, J shed 4 bases, and the junction held 5 bases outside the gene matches. The CDR3 sequence is CASSTQTGGNTIYF. CDR3 coding DNA: TGCGCCAGCAGCACTCAGACAGGGGGAAACACCATATATTTT.

The genes are TRBV4-1 and TRBJ1-6; 7 bases fit TRBD1. The germline V gene has CDR1 MGHRA and CDR2 YSYEKL. The junction had 10 bases not matched to a gene; V was cut back by 4 bases and J by 10 bases. The CDR3 has 15 residues. In nucleotides, the CDR3 is TGCGCCAGCAGCCTCGTCGGACAGGCGAGATCACCCCTCCACTTT. Its protein is CASSLVGQARSPLHF.

The rearrangement uses TRBV25-1 and TRBJ1-1; D is perhaps TRBD1 (5 bases). Looked up from germline, CDR1 is MGHDK and CDR2 is SYGVNS. This CDR3 has 15 amino acids. V was cut by 1 base and J by 0 bases, with 9 bases left in between. The DNA for the CDR3 is TGTGCCAGCAGTGAATCGACAGTCATGAACACTGAAGCTTTCTTT. The encoded protein is CASSESTVMNTEAFF.

The genes are TRBV7-9 and TRBJ2-7, with D hard to call. The CDR3 contains 14 residues. Germline CDR1 reads SEHNR; CDR2 reads FQNEAQ (reference sequence). Between the trimmed V and J ends, which lost 4 bases and 0 bases, there was a span of 10 bases. CDR3 sequence (DNA): TGTGCCAGCAGCTACTCCCCCAACTCCTACGAGCAGTACTTC. Translated, it gives CASSYSPNSYEQYF. Full variable domain (missing parts from reference TRBV7-9 and TRBJ2-7): DTGVSQNPRHKITKRGQNVTFRCDPISEHNRLYWYRQTLGQGPEFLTYFQNEAQLEKSRLLSDRFSAERPKGSFSTLEIQRTEQGDSAMYLCASSYSPNSYEQYFGPGTRLTVT.

This clone appeared a single time. Its ends do not fully match the called genes, so a read error is possible. This chain uses TRBV11-2 with TRBJ2-2; TRBD2 matches 7 bases. Germline V gene lookup returns CDR1 SGHAT and CDR2 FQNNGV. CDR3 length equals 17 residues. The CDR3 loop reads CASSLGFAGDQGGELFF. The CDR3 DNA follows: TGTGCCAGCAGTTTAGGGTTTGCGGGGGACCAGGGAGGGGAGCTGTTTTTT.

The chain has TRBV5-4 and TRBJ1-4; 7 bases align to TRBD1. Germline assignment: CDR1 SGHNT and CDR2 YYREEE (reference sequence). The CDR3 contains 13 residues. V lost 4 bases to trimming and J lost 5 bases; unmatched junction nucleotides: 2. CDR3 bases: TGTGCCAGCAGCGCGGGACAGAATGAAAAACTGTTTTTT. It codes for CASSAGQNEKLFF.

The chain combines TRBV3-1 (or the pseudogene TRBV3-2) with TRBJ1-6; D unclear. This CDR3 comprises 17 residues. Trimming removed 1 base at V and 7 bases at J, with 17 bases between. Germline-derived CDR1 and CDR2 are LGHDT and YNNKEL (reference sequence). CDR3 loop: CASSQVVDVSLNSPLHF. The CDR3 DNA reads TGTGCCAGCAGCCAAGTGGTTGACGTCTCCCTCAATTCACCCCTCCACTTT.

The rearrangement uses TRBV5-5 and TRBJ1-2; 7 bases map to TRBD1. The CDR3 spans 14 residues. J lost 4 bases, V lost 0 bases, and 3 bases had no gene match. CDR1 is SGHKS and CDR2 is YYEKEE in the germline V gene (reference sequence). The CDR3 DNA follows: TGTGCCAGCAGCTTGGGTGACAGGGTCTATGGCTACACCTTC. It codes for CASSLGDRVYGYTF.